The clone carrying this TCR beta chain was seen at least ten times. Its antigen remains unknown. The sample belongs to a study of blood T cells in healthy people across ages. General observations from the study: Both higher diversity and more naive CD4+ cells marked long-lived donors when set against aged donors.

Germline V gene lookup returns CDR1 DFQATT and CDR2 SNEGSKA (reference sequence). Trimming stripped 6 bases from V and 4 bases from J, with 6 bases between. CDR3 length equals 10 residues. It was with a sample-barcoded 5' primer and a J-beta primer mix that a second PCR of about 7 to 12 cycles was run. Every cDNA molecule carried a tag from a template-switch adaptor bearing 12 random nucleotides. TCRdb processed the 5' RACE reads anew with MiXCR; each CDR3 protein has one entry. The table includes 700,000 to 950,000 distinct CDR3 sequences, 55% to 75% detected once. This chain links TRBV20-1 with TRBJ2-5, with unresolved D. Sequencing used blood. The sequence derives from a man between 25 and 39 years old in good health. The chain's CDR3 is CSAGAETQYF. CDR3 DNA: TGCAGTGCCGGTGCAGAGACCCAGTACTTC.